One and the same sample provided the 32 T cell receptor beta chains below, sequenced in a study of shared T cell receptors in the human thymus. Clones were read by immunoSEQ multiplex PCR, and TCRdb kept only the in-frame ones, dropping some. The table lists some 700,000 clones, around 89% of them singletons. This sample was also put to use in a study of human thymus T cells.

Sequenced: thymocytes. The source of these receptors is a boy younger than two with a congenital heart defect.

The J gene is TRBJ2-7, the V gene TRBV11-2; 10 positions match TRBD1. Looked up from germline, CDR1 is SGHAT and CDR2 is FQNNGV. The length of the CDR3 is 17 residues. Trimming at V came to 5 bases and at J to 4 bases, leaving 14 bases not matched to a gene. The chain's CDR3 is CASSHTWAGTGVYEQYF. Here the CDR3 DNA reads TGTGCCAGCAGCCACACGTGGGCCGGGACAGGGGTGTACGAGCAGTACTTC.

The V call is TRBV14, the J call TRBJ2-3; TRBD1 agrees at 7 bases. The CDR3 extends over 15 amino acids. Losses at the gene ends were 4 bases for V and 7 bases for J; bases not matched to a gene: 11. CDR1 is SGHDN, CDR2 FVKESK, per germline. CDR3 nucleotide sequence: TGTGCCAGCAGCCCGACAGGGATTCCGATTTATACGCAGTATTTT. Its translation: CASSPTGIPIYTQYF.

In regard to this clone: Compared with germline, one end of the junction differs, possibly owing to a read error. This rearrangement joins TRBV28 to TRBJ1-2, with 7 bases fitting TRBD1. Looked up from germline, CDR1 is MDHEN and CDR2 is SYDVKM. The CDR3 totals 12 residues. CDR3: CATRRGGGPVPF. CDR3 sequence (DNA): TGTGCCACCCGCCGTGGAGGGGGCCCCGTTCCCTTC.

This chain uses TRBV15 with TRBJ2-1, with a tentative D call TRBD2 (6 bases). CDR3 size: 15 residues. Trimming removed 0 bases at V and 4 bases at J, with 10 bases between. Germline-derived CDR1 and CDR2 are LNHNV and YYDKDF (reference sequence). The CDR3 sequence is CATSREEAGYNEQFF. CDR3 sequence (DNA): TGTGCCACCAGCAGAGAGGAAGCGGGTTACAATGAGCAGTTCTTC.

The count of this clone is one. The chain uses TRBV5-4 and TRBJ2-7, with 7 nucleotides matching TRBD1. Germline V lookup: CDR1 SGHNT, CDR2 YYREEE (reference sequence). CDR3 size: 17 residues. With 3 bases clipped from V and 4 bases from J, the junction kept 16 bases outside the gene matches. Here the CDR3 reads CASSCYPPGLDRYEQYF. For the CDR3, the DNA is TGTGCCAGCAGCTGCTACCCCCCGGGGTTGGACAGGTACGAGCAGTACTTC.

This chain joins TRBV18 and TRBJ2-6, with 8 bases fitting TRBD1. Unmatched junction bases numbered 19, after V lost 3 bases and J lost 0 bases. This CDR3 is built from 22 residues. Per the germline V gene, CDR1 is KGHSH and CDR2 is LQKENI. CDR3 nucleotide sequence: TGTGCCAGCTCACCTAAAGTGAGGGCGAGGACAGGGCTTTACTCTGGGGCCAACGTCCTGACTTTC. It yields the protein CASSPKVRARTGLYSGANVLTF.

The chain links TRBV18 to TRBJ2-7; 9 positions match TRBD2. The V segment lost 0 bases and the J segment 3 bases; nucleotides outside the gene matches: 6. The CDR3 has 16 residues. The germline CDR1 and CDR2 sequences are KGHSH and LQKENI. CDR3 in DNA: TGTGCCAGCTCACCACCGCCGACTAGCGGAAACTACGAGCAGTACTTC. Translated, it gives CASSPPPTSGNYEQYF. The full variable domain, completed using reference TRBV18 and TRBJ2-7, is NAGVMQNPRHLVRRRGQEARLRCSPMKGHSHVYWYRQLPEEGLKFMVYLQKENIIDESGMPKERFSAEFPKEGPSILRIQQVVRGDSAAYFCASSPPPTSGNYEQYFGPGTRLTVT.

This clone was seen more than once but under ten times. The rearrangement uses TRBV28 and TRBJ2-5, with TRBD2 matching 10 bases. Per germline, CDR1 MDHEN and CDR2 SYDVKM. Trimming at V came to 7 bases and at J to 4 bases, leaving 18 bases not matched to a gene. This CDR3 spans 18 amino acids. This CDR3 is CASNGGGPSGSLGETQYF. The CDR3 DNA reads TGTGCCAGCAATGGGGGGGGGCCTAGCGGGAGTTTGGGAGAGACCCAGTACTTC.

This chain connects TRBV6-1 to TRBJ2-7, with 7 bases fitting TRBD2. J lost 0 bases, V lost 3 bases, and 5 bases had no gene match. Germline loops: CDR1 MNHNS, CDR2 SASEGT. This CDR3 has 15 amino acids. CDR3 coding DNA: TGTGCCAGCAGTGAGTATAGCGGGCGCTCCTACGAGCAGTACTTC. Amino acids: CASSEYSGRSYEQYF.

For the CDR3, the DNA is TGCGCCAGCAGCCAAGATTGGCGGGGGGCAGATACGGCGAACACTGAAGCTTTCTTT. It codes for CASSQDWRGADTANTEAFF. The V and J genes are TRBV4-3 and TRBJ1-1, with D tentatively TRBD1 (6 bases). With 0 bases removed from V and 1 base from J, the gap between germline ends came to 21 bases. Germline V gives CDR1 LGHNA, CDR2 YSLEER. CDR3 length equals 19 residues.

The sample holds a few counts of this clone. CDR3 protein: CAIRVATQYEQYF. DNA of the CDR3: TGTGCCATCCGGGTCGCAACCCAGTACGAGCAGTACTTC. The genes are TRBV2 and TRBJ2-7; D is unresolved. CDR3 length equals 13 residues. CDR1 and CDR2 from the germline V gene are SNHLY and FYNNEI. V was cut by 10 bases and J by 4 bases, with 17 bases left in between.

The chain links TRBV14 to TRBJ1-1; D uncertain. The CDR3 loop spans 14 amino acids. Germline CDR1 reads SGHDN; CDR2 reads FVKESK. The V gene lost 1 base and the J gene lost 3 bases, with 9 bases spanning the gap. The CDR3: CASSQGSGDTEAFF. DNA of the CDR3: TGTGCCAGCAGCCAAGGTTCCGGGGACACTGAAGCTTTCTTT.

This clone appeared once. The chain uses TRBV7-9 and TRBJ2-7, with TRBD1 matching 9 bases. This CDR3 contains 14 residues. V gave up 5 bases and J gave up 3 bases; unmatched junction bases: 5. Germline values: CDR1 SEHNR, CDR2 FQNEAQ (reference sequence). CDR3 nucleotides: TGTGCCAGCAGCCCGGGACAGGGCCTCTACGAGCAGTACTTC. Amino acids: CASSPGQGLYEQYF.

This clone was counted a single time. This CDR3 reads CASSLVLLGRGPGETQYF. CDR3 sequence (DNA): TGTGCCAGCAGCTTAGTCCTCTTGGGCAGGGGGCCGGGGGAGACCCAGTACTTC. The V call is TRBV7-9, the J call TRBJ2-5; 8 nucleotides line up with TRBD1. The CDR3 contains 18 residues. The V segment lost 1 base and the J segment 5 bases; nucleotides outside the gene matches: 15. Germline-derived CDR1 and CDR2 are SEHNR and FQNEAQ (reference sequence).

CDR3 coding DNA: TGTGCCAGCAGACCTCAGGGGGTTAATACTGAAGCTTTCTTT. Translation gives CASRPQGVNTEAFF. The genes are TRBV5-6 and TRBJ1-1; 7 nucleotides agree with TRBD1. The V and J ends lost 5 bases and 5 bases, in that order; junction bases with no gene match: 9. Germline V lookup: CDR1 SGHDT, CDR2 YYEEEE. This CDR3 has 14 residues.

The chain links TRBV29-1 to TRBJ2-2, with 14 bases aligning to TRBD2. CDR3 size: 17 residues. Germline CDR1 and CDR2: SQVTM and ANQGSEA. J was trimmed by 0 bases and V by 5 bases; bases with no gene match: 5. In DNA, the CDR3 is TGCAGCGTTTCGACTAGCGGGAGGGCCGCGAACACCGGGGAGCTGTTTTTT. Translated, it gives CSVSTSGRAANTGELFF.

The CDR3 spells CASSPRGTGNSYEQYF. The CDR3 nucleotides are TGTGCCAGCAGCCCCAGGGGGACAGGGAACTCCTACGAGCAGTACTTC. The chain employs TRBV11-3 and TRBJ2-7; 9 bases are a match to TRBD1. CDR1 and CDR2 from the germline V gene are SGHNT and YENEEA. The CDR3 runs to 16 residues. Losses at the gene ends were 5 bases for V and 0 bases for J; bases not matched to a gene: 8.

This clone came up a few times. The chain employs TRBV20-1 and TRBJ1-2; D call uncertain. CDR3 length equals 11 residues. The ends were cut back, 1 base at V and 7 bases at J, with 7 bases in the middle. CDR1 DFQATT and CDR2 SNEGSKA come from the germline V gene (reference sequence). The CDR3 DNA sequence: TGCAGTGCTAGAGTGGAGGCTGGCTACACCTTC. Protein: CSARVEAGYTF.

This rearrangement joins TRBV20-1 to TRBJ2-7, with TRBD2 as a possible D gene (6 bases). The V gene lost 7 bases and the J gene lost 7 bases, with 11 bases spanning the gap. The length of the CDR3 is 10 residues. From germline, CDR1 is DFQATT and CDR2 SNEGSKA (reference sequence). The CDR3 sequence: CSGTGGEQYF. The CDR3 region has the DNA TGCAGTGGGACCGGGGGAGAGCAGTACTTC.

A few counts support this clone. The V call is TRBV5-1, the J call TRBJ2-3; D is possibly TRBD2 (6 bases). This CDR3 is built from 15 residues. Germline assignment: CDR1 SGHRS and CDR2 YFSETQ. The V gene lost 4 bases and the J gene lost 4 bases, with 16 bases spanning the gap. CDR3 residues: CASSPTGRLADTQYF. The DNA of the CDR3 is TGCGCCAGCAGCCCGACGGGGAGGTTGGCAGATACGCAGTATTTT. The variable domain in full, completed from reference TRBV5-1 and TRBJ2-3, reads KAGVTQTPRYLIKTRGQQVTLSCSPISGHRSVSWYQQTPGQGLQFLFEYFSETQRNKGNFPGRFSGRQFSNSRSEMNVSTLELGDSALYLCASSPTGRLADTQYFGPGTRLTVL.

The chain combines TRBV11-2 with TRBJ2-3; perhaps TRBD1 as D (7 bases). CDR1 is SGHAT and CDR2 is FQNNGV in the germline V gene. The CDR3 extends over 14 amino acids. V dropped 5 bases and J dropped 4 bases, with 13 bases sitting between them. The CDR3 loop reads CASSLRDSPDTQYF. In DNA, the CDR3 is TGTGCCAGCAGCCTGCGGGACAGCCCAGATACGCAGTATTTT.

This chain joins TRBV29-1 and TRBJ2-5; the match to TRBD2 covers 13 bases. The CDR3 spans 14 residues. In germline, CDR1 is SQVTM, CDR2 ANQGSEA. V gave up 7 bases and J gave up 3 bases; unmatched junction bases: 5. The DNA of the CDR3 is TGCAGCGGGGGGGGACTAGCGGGAAAAGAGACCCAGTACTTC. It codes for CSGGGLAGKETQYF. The entire variable domain, with the rest obtained from reference TRBV29-1 and TRBJ2-5, is as follows: SAVISQKPSRDICQRGTSLTIQCQVDSQVTMMFWYRQQPGQSLTLIATANQGSEATYESGFVIDKFPISRPNLTFSTLTVSNMSPEDSSIYLCSGGGLAGKETQYFGPGTRLLVL.

The chain joins TRBV4-3 to TRBJ2-3, with 8 nucleotides matching TRBD2. V was pared by 1 base and J by 6 bases, with 9 bases of the junction left unmatched. Germline-derived CDR1 and CDR2 are LGHNA and YSLEER. The CDR3 totals 16 residues. Here the CDR3 reads CASSQVSSGRRDTQYF. Here the CDR3 DNA reads TGCGCCAGCAGCCAAGTATCAAGCGGGAGACGGGATACGCAGTATTTT.

The chain carries TRBV6-5 and TRBJ1-1; 10 bases line up with TRBD1. Germline V gene data show CDR1 as MNHEY and CDR2 as SVGAGI. The CDR3 loop spans 16 amino acids. J lost 4 bases, V lost 2 bases, and 7 bases had no gene match. The CDR3 DNA is TGTGCCAGCAGTTACACCGGGACAGGGGTTGTCACTGAAGCTTTCTTT. Amino acid sequence: CASSYTGTGVVTEAFF.

V and J are TRBV21-1 and TRBJ2-5; the D call of TRBD2 is as the table states it, not checked on the DNA. The J call may be faulty, since TRBJ2-7 better matches the DNA end. TRBV21-1 is annotated as a pseudogene. This CDR3 region has 15 residues. This CDR3 is CASSKGGGTGDEQYF. The DNA for the CDR3 is TGTGCCAGCAGCAAAGGGGGAGGAACGGGAGACGAGCAGTACTTC.

V usage is TRBV6-7 and J usage is TRBJ2-6; TRBD1 agrees at 9 bases. TRBV6-7 is classed as an ORF, of uncertain function. Unmatched junction bases numbered 6, after V lost 7 bases and J lost 2 bases. The CDR3 has 16 residues. The CDR3 is CASILTGGAGANVLTF. CDR3 DNA: TGTGCCAGCATCCTGACAGGGGGGGCTGGGGCCAACGTCCTGACTTTC.

J is TRBJ1-1 and V is TRBV5-5; 7 nucleotides line up with TRBD1. The J segment lost 1 base and the V segment lost 4 bases, leaving 7 bases of the junction unmatched. The CDR3 loop spans 15 amino acids. Germline V CDR1 and CDR2: SGHKS, YYEKEE (reference sequence). This CDR3 reads CASSADRDGNTEAFF. CDR3 coding DNA: TGTGCCAGCAGCGCTGACAGGGATGGGAACACTGAAGCTTTCTTT.

In its sample, this clone was seen once. The chain has TRBV6-5 and TRBJ2-5; tentative D call: TRBD1 (6 bases). CDR3 length equals 15 residues. With 6 bases removed from V and 1 base from J, the gap between germline ends came to 15 bases. Germline V gives CDR1 MNHEY, CDR2 SVGAGI. CDR3 sequence: CASSTPEQGQETQYF. As DNA, the CDR3 is TGTGCCAGCAGCACGCCGGAACAGGGCCAAGAGACCCAGTACTTC.

V is TRBV4-1 and J is TRBJ2-5; D possibly corresponds to TRBD2 (6 bases). V was clipped by 4 bases and J by 1 base, with 19 bases between them. The CDR3 runs 17 residues. CDR1 is MGHRA, CDR2 YSYEKL, per germline. The DNA of the CDR3 is TGCGCCAGCAGCCTACAAGTCGGGAGATGGGGCCAAGAGACCCAGTACTTC. It encodes CASSLQVGRWGQETQYF.

This rearrangement joins TRBV7-2 to TRBJ1-5, with D possibly TRBD1 on 6 matching bases. The length of the CDR3 is 16 residues. Germline V lookup: CDR1 SGHTA, CDR2 FQGNSA. The V and J ends lost 1 base and 6 bases respectively, with 16 bases between them. This CDR3 is CASSLGLQGGSQPQHF. Written as DNA, the CDR3 is TGTGCCAGCAGCTTAGGATTACAGGGAGGGAGTCAGCCCCAGCATTTT.

The chain has TRBV27 and TRBJ2-1, with TRBD2 matching over 8 bases. This CDR3 spans 17 amino acids. Losses at the gene ends were 5 bases for V and 7 bases for J; bases not matched to a gene: 16. The germline V gene encodes CDR1 MNHEY and CDR2 SMNVEV (reference sequence). The CDR3 bases are TGTGCCAGCAGTCCCCTAAGGTGGAGACTAGCGTATAATGAGCAGTTCTTC. This codes for CASSPLRWRLAYNEQFF.

The chain carries TRBV4-2 and TRBJ1-1; D may be TRBD1 (6 bases). Germline-derived CDR1 and CDR2 are LGHNA and YNFKEQ. The CDR3 is made up of 17 amino acids. V lost 0 bases and J lost 5, with 19 bases in between. CDR3 region: CASSQEMRGRGTTEAFF. DNA of the CDR3: TGTGCCAGCAGCCAAGAGATGAGAGGCAGGGGAACGACTGAAGCTTTCTTT.